One and the same sample provided the 6 T cell receptor beta chains below, sequenced in a study of OX40 agonist ivuxolimab in advanced cancers. Some clones are missing from TCRdb's copy, which holds only in-frame ones; the method was immunoSEQ multiplex PCR. The table has about 52,000 clones, roughly nine tenths seen once; the top ten hold around 15%. Sequences were derived from CD4+ or CD8+ T cells sorted from blood, sampled in a trial of the OX40 agonist ivuxolimab. These TCRs come from an adult with an advanced solid tumor such as melanoma, head and neck, liver or kidney cancer.

The J gene is TRBJ2-7, the V gene TRBV4-3; 8 bases are a match to TRBD1. The ends lost 1 base at V and 3 bases at J; junction bases unmatched: 11. The V gene's germline CDR1 is LGHNA and CDR2 YSLEER. The CDR3 loop spans 17 amino acids. CDR3 protein: CASSQGVGGTGYYEQYF. The CDR3 DNA reads TGCGCCAGCAGCCAAGGAGTCGGCGGGACAGGATACTACGAGCAGTACTTC.

The chain employs TRBV6-5 and TRBJ1-2; no reliable D call. The V end lost 0 bases, the J end lost 6 bases, and 5 bases lay between the germline ends. The germline gives CDR1 MNHEY, CDR2 SVGAGI. This CDR3 comprises 12 residues. CDR3 DNA sequence: TGTGCCAGCAGTTACTCCGGGGATGGCTACACCTTC. This sequence encodes CASSYSGDGYTF.

The CDR3 nucleotides read TGTGCCAGCAGCTTAGATCCAGGGGGTCTGCATGGCTACACCTTC. Its translation: CASSLDPGGLHGYTF. The chain links TRBV11-2 to TRBJ1-2; 7 bases are a match to TRBD1. This CDR3 has 15 amino acids. Trimming removed 0 bases from V and 6 bases from J; junction bases left unmatched: 7. CDR1 SGHAT and CDR2 FQNNGV come from the germline V gene. The full variable domain, its missing parts supplied by reference TRBV11-2 and TRBJ1-2, is EAGVAQSPRYKIIEKRQSVAFWCNPISGHATLYWYQQILGQGPKLLIQFQNNGVVDDSQLPKDRFSAERLKGVDSTLKIQPAKLEDSAVYLCASSLDPGGLHGYTFGSGTRLTVV.

J is TRBJ1-2 and V is TRBV11-2; no firm D call. Germline CDR1 SGHAT, CDR2 FQNNGV. The CDR3 loop spans 11 amino acids. Trimming removed 4 bases from V and 0 bases from J, with 0 bases in between. The CDR3 region has the DNA TGTGCCAGCAGCTCTAACTATGGCTACACCTTC. It specifies CASSSNYGYTF.

This chain uses TRBV10-1 with TRBJ2-1, with D perhaps TRBD2 (5 bases). Germline V gives CDR1 WNHNN, CDR2 SYGVQD (reference sequence). The CDR3 spans 15 residues. The V end lost 4 bases, the J end lost 5 bases, and 15 bases lay between the germline ends. The CDR3 nucleotides are TGCGCCAGCAGTGTTGGGAGCGATGGACACAATGAGCAGTTCTTC. The encoded protein is CASSVGSDGHNEQFF.

There are a few counts of this clone. V is TRBV6-5 and J is TRBJ2-2; D is ambiguous. Germline CDR1 reads MNHEY; CDR2 reads SVGAGI. The CDR3 has 13 residues. V gave up 5 bases and J gave up 3 bases, with 7 bases separating them. The chain's CDR3 is CASSESDTGELFF. The CDR3 coding sequence is TGTGCCAGCAGTGAATCGGACACCGGGGAGCTGTTTTTT.